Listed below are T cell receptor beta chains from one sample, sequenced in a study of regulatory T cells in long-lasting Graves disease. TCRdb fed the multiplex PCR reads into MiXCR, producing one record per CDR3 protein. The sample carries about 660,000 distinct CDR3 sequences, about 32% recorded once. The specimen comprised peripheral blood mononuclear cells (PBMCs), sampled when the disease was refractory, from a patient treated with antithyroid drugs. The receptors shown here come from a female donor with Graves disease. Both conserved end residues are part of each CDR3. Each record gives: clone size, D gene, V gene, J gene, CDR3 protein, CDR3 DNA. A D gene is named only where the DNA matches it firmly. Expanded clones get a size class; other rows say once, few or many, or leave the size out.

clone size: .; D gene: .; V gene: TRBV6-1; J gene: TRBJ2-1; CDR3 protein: CASSPVSDEQFF; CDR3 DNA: TGTGCCAGCAGCCCCGTATCGGATGAGCAGTTCTTC
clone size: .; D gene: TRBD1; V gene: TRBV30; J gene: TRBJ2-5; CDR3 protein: CAWSPGTGQETQYF; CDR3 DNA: TGTGCCTGGAGCCCAGGGACAGGGCAAGAGACCCAGTACTTC
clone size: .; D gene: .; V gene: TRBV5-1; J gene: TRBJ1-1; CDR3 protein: CASSRVYGSMNTEAFF; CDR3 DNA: TGCGCCAGCAGCCGGGTATATGGGAGTATGAACACTGAAGCTTTCTTT
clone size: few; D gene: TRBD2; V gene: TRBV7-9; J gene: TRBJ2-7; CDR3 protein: CASSLGGLAGWEQYF; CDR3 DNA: TGTGCCAGCAGCTTAGGCGGGCTAGCGGGATGGGAGCAGTACTTC
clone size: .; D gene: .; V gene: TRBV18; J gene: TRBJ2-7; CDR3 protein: CASSPPAVYYEQYF; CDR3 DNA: TGTGCCAGCTCACCACCTGCAGTTTACTACGAGCAGTACTTC
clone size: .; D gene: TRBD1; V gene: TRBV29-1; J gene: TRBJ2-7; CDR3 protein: CSAGQGPNEQYF; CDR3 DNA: TGCAGCGCCGGACAGGGGCCTAACGAGCAGTACTTC
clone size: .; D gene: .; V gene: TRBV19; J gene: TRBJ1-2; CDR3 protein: CASSMGRAYGYTF; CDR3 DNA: TGTGCCAGTAGTATGGGCAGGGCCTATGGCTACACCTTC
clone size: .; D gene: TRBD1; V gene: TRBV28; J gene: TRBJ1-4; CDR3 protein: CASSPPGQGSGGEKLFF; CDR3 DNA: TGTGCCAGCAGTCCTCCAGGCCAGGGGTCAGGGGGGGAAAAACTGTTTTTT
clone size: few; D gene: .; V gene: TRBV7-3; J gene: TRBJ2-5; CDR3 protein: CASSQEGGETQYF; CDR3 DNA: TGTGCCAGCAGCCAAGAGGGTGGAGAGACCCAGTACTTC
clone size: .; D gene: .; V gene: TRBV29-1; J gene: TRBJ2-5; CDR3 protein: CSYTQTFQETQYF; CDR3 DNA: TGCAGCTATACCCAGACCTTCCAAGAGACCCAGTACTTC
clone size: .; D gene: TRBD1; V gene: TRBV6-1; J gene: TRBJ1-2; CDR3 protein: CASTTGQVYGYTF; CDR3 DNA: TGTGCCAGCACCACGGGACAGGTCTATGGCTACACCTTC